Listed below are T cell receptor beta chains from one sample, sequenced in a study of CD8+ T cells in alopecia areata. The method was immunoSEQ multiplex PCR; TCRdb's version includes in-frame clones alone and lacks a portion of them. This sample has roughly 250,000 clones; approximately 61% occur once, and the top ten carry more than 0.95%. Material: CD4+ T cells sorted from blood, obtained at week 0. Source of these receptors: a human donor with alopecia areata. Each CDR3 is given with its conserved first and last residue. The D gene is left open where the match is weak. Only some rows state a clone size, as once, few, many or a class for expanded clones.

TRBJ1-5,once,TRBV30,NA,TGTGCCTGGAGTCGTGACTCCACCGCCGGTCAGCCCCAGCATTTT,CAWSRDSTAGQPQHF
TRBJ1-1,NA,TRBV4-1,NA,TGCGCCAGCAGCCAGAGGACCTTAGGGGGGATGAACACTGAAGCTTTCTTT,CASSQRTLGGMNTEAFF
TRBJ2-7,NA,TRBV6-6,NA,TGTGCCAGCAGGAGCGGGTCCAACGGGGAGCAGTACTTC,CASRSGSNGEQYF
TRBJ2-7,NA,TRBV29-1,TRBD1,TGCAGCGTCGAGGACAGGGACGAGCAGTACTTC,CSVEDRDEQYF
TRBJ2-2,NA,TRBV19,NA,TGTGCCAGTAGTATAGTCTTTGGGGCGAACACCGGGGAGCTGTTTTTT,CASSIVFGANTGELFF
TRBJ2-5,NA,TRBV7-2,NA,TGTGCCAGCAGCTTTATGGCGGGGTTCCAAGAGACCCAGTACTTC,CASSFMAGFQETQYF
TRBJ1-2,NA,TRBV30,NA,TGTGCCTGGAGCGCCGGCCAAAGACTCTATGGCTACACCTTC,CAWSAGQRLYGYTF
TRBJ2-1,few,TRBV6-6,NA,TGTGCCAGCAGTTCAGAGAATGAGCAGTTCTTC,CASSSENEQFF
TRBJ1-5,NA,TRBV19,NA,TGTGCCAGTAGAATACAGGGTACCAATCAGCCCCAGCATTTT,CASRIQGTNQPQHF
TRBJ1-1,NA,TRBV30,TRBD1,TGTGCCTGGACTCGAACCACAGGGGGCACTGAAGCTTTCTTT,CAWTRTTGGTEAFF
TRBJ2-5,NA,TRBV5-6,TRBD1,TGTGCCAGCAGCCCAGGGGGCGGGGAGACCCAGTACTTC,CASSPGGGETQYF
TRBJ2-3,NA,TRBV7-2,NA,TGTGCCAGCAGCCCCCGTTCCCCAGATACGCAGTATTTT,CASSPRSPDTQYF
TRBJ2-1,NA,TRBV2,TRBD1,TGTGCCAGCAGTGCTGACAGGGGGGAGTACAATGAGCAGTTCTTC,CASSADRGEYNEQFF
TRBJ2-2,few,TRBV29-1,NA,TGCAGCGTATTCAGGGGGAACACCGGGGAGCTGTTTTTT,CSVFRGNTGELFF
TRBJ1-2,NA,TRBV27,TRBD1,TGTGCCAGCAGTGTCGGACAGGGGTACGGCTACACCTTC,CASSVGQGYGYTF
TRBJ2-5,NA,TRBV21-1,NA,TGTGCCAGCAGCCCCCGACTAGCGGGATATCAAGAGACCCAGTACTTC,CASSPRLAGYQETQYF
TRBJ2-1,NA,TRBV29-1,TRBD1,TGCAGCGTTGAAGGGAGGACAGGGTCCTACAATGAGCAGTTCTTC,CSVEGRTGSYNEQFF
TRBJ2-1,NA,TRBV27,NA,TGTGCCAGCGGGTACAGGGTGAGGATCTTC,CASGYRVRIF
TRBJ1-2,few,TRBV9,NA,TGTGCCAGCAGCGTAGAAACAGGCTATGGCTACACCTTC,CASSVETGYGYTF
TRBJ1-1,NA,TRBV30,TRBD1,TGTGCCTGGAGACAGGGGTGGACTGAAGCTTTCTTT,CAWRQGWTEAFF
TRBJ2-2,many,TRBV18,NA,TGTGCCAGCTCACCACTTGACATGAACACCGGGGAGCTGTTTTTT,CASSPLDMNTGELFF
TRBJ2-7,NA,TRBV7-2,NA,TGTGCCAGCAGCTTACAATTTGGGGGGCCCTACGAGCAGTACTTC,CASSLQFGGPYEQYF
TRBJ1-4,NA,TRBV30,NA,TGTGCCTGGAGTGTCGGGCGTTTGGGCGAAAAACTGTTTTTT,CAWSVGRLGEKLFF
TRBJ2-3,NA,TRBV5-4,NA,TGTGCCAGCAGCTCTCGGACAGATACGCAGTATTTT,CASSSRTDTQYF
TRBJ1-5,NA,TRBV7-2,TRBD1,TGTGCCAGCAGCTCCGACAGGGTGGGCGATCAGCCCCAGCATTTT,CASSSDRVGDQPQHF
TRBJ2-7,NA,TRBV27,NA,TGTGCCAGCAGTCCTAGGTTCCGACAGCAACCCTCCTACGAGCAGTACTTC,CASSPRFRQQPSYEQYF
TRBJ2-3,NA,TRBV29-1,TRBD1,TGCAGCGTGAACCAACAGGGGACCCCAGATACGCAGTATTTT,CSVNQQGTPDTQYF
TRBJ2-3,NA,TRBV2,NA,TGTGCCAGCAGTACCCTGAATTGGGGAACAGATACGCAGTATTTT,CASSTLNWGTDTQYF
TRBJ1-2,NA,TRBV7-9,TRBD1,TGTGCCAGCAGCTCCCGACAGGGGAGCGACTATGGCTACACCTTC,CASSSRQGSDYGYTF
TRBJ2-5,once,TRBV7-2,TRBD2,TGTGCCAGCAGCCCCGGGGGGGGAAGGTTAAAGACCCAGTACTTC,CASSPGGGRLKTQYF
TRBJ2-5,NA,TRBV25-1,NA,TGTGCCAGCAGTGAAACTGACAGGCTGGCGAACGATACCCAGTACTTC,CASSETDRLANDTQYF
TRBJ2-1,NA,TRBV30,NA,TGTGCCTGGAGTGGAATCCATGAGCAGTTCTTC,CAWSGIHEQFF
TRBJ1-6,few,TRBV30,NA,TGTGCCTGGAGTGACAAATTTAATTCACCCCTCCACTTT,CAWSDKFNSPLHF
TRBJ1-6,NA,TRBV7-2,TRBD1,TGTGCCAGCACGGGACAGTTAAATTCACCCCTCCACTTT,CASTGQLNSPLHF
TRBJ1-1,NA,TRBV30,NA,TGTGCCTGGAGTATGGGACGCCGGCGAGCTTTCTTT,CAWSMGRRRAFF
TRBJ2-3,NA,TRBV6-5,TRBD2,TGTGCCAGCAGAGGGGGACTAGCGGGCACAGATACGCAGTATTTT,CASRGGLAGTDTQYF
TRBJ1-6,once,TRBV30,TRBD1,TGTGCCTGGACCCCACCTAGACAGGGAGAGAGGAATTCACCCCTCCACTTT,CAWTPPRQGERNSPLHF
TRBJ2-3,NA,TRBV7-2,NA,TGTGCCAGCAGCTTTAGTCCGGCAGATACGCAGTATTTT,CASSFSPADTQYF
TRBJ1-1,NA,TRBV5-6,TRBD1,TGTGCCAGCAGCTTCGACAGGGACACTGAAGCTTTCTTT,CASSFDRDTEAFF
TRBJ2-7,NA,TRBV7-7,NA,TGTGCTAGCAGCGCCACGATGCGCGGCGAGCAGTACTTC,CASSATMRGEQYF
TRBJ2-2,NA,TRBV5-4,NA,TGTGCCAGCGGGGGTACTCCGGACGCCGGGGAGCTGTTTTTT,CASGGTPDAGELFF
TRBJ2-2,few,TRBV30,NA,TGTGCCTGGAGTATGACCGGGGAGCTGTTTTTT,CAWSMTGELFF